A selection of T cell receptor beta chains follows, all from one sample in a study of blood T cell repertoires in COVID-19. TCRdb's table, derived via immunoSEQ multiplex PCR, lists solely in-frame clones and lacks some. The sample has around 120,000 clones, roughly 69% seen once. The sample consisted of peripheral blood. The receptors derive from an elderly man with acute or convalescent COVID-19. The CDR3 runs from the conserved cysteine through the conserved F or W. D genes are given only for firm matches. Clone size is shown for a subset of rows, as once, few, many or a class of expanded clone.

j_call d_call clone_size v_call cdr3_aa cdr3_nt
TRBJ2-3 TRBD1 . TRBV5-6 CASSFPRDRGKDTQYF TGTGCCAGCAGCTTTCCCCGGGACAGGGGAAAAGATACGCAGTATTTT
TRBJ1-1 . . TRBV6-4 CASSVDRNTEAFF TGTGCCAGCAGTGTGGACAGGAACACTGAAGCTTTCTTT
TRBJ2-1 TRBD2 . TRBV7-8 CASSLGLAGSYNEQFF TGTGCCAGCAGCTTAGGCCTAGCGGGCTCCTACAATGAGCAGTTCTTC
TRBJ2-3 . . TRBV9 CASRGQYVDTQYF TGTGCCAGCAGGGGACAATACGTGGATACGCAGTATTTT
TRBJ1-3 . . TRBV7-9 CASSSGTRSGNTIYF TGTGCCAGCAGCTCGGGGACACGCTCTGGAAACACCATATATTTT
TRBJ2-1 TRBD2 . TRBV28 CASSLYGSGVINEQFF TGTGCCAGCAGTTTATATGGTAGCGGGGTGATCAATGAGCAGTTCTTC
TRBJ2-1 TRBD1 few TRBV29-1 CSVPDRDYNEQFF TGCAGCGTGCCAGACAGGGACTACAATGAGCAGTTCTTC
TRBJ2-1 TRBD1 . TRBV18 CASSPGQGMRNEQFF TGTGCCAGCTCACCGGGACAGGGGATGAGAAATGAGCAGTTCTTC
TRBJ2-5 TRBD1 . TRBV5-1 CASSSPGTEGLGTQYF TGCGCCAGCAGCTCCCCCGGGACAGAAGGACTTGGGACCCAGTACTTC
TRBJ2-7 . many TRBV5-1 CASSLDTGAYEQYF TGCGCCAGCAGCTTGGATACCGGGGCCTACGAGCAGTACTTC
TRBJ2-5 TRBD2 . TRBV4-3 CASSHSSSGNQETQYF TGCGCCAGCAGCCACTCCTCTAGCGGGAACCAAGAGACCCAGTACTTC
TRBJ2-1 . . TRBV24-1 CATSDSTGHNEQFF TGTGCCACCAGTGATTCGACAGGACACAATGAGCAGTTCTTC
TRBJ2-7 . . TRBV27 CASSSHNSYEQYF TGTGCCAGCAGTTCCCACAACTCCTACGAGCAGTACTTC
TRBJ1-2 . . TRBV6-5 CASSYSNGLTGYTF TGTGCCAGCAGTTACTCGAACGGGTTGACTGGCTACACCTTC
TRBJ2-7 TRBD1 . TRBV7-2 CASSAGTGGFYEQYF TGTGCCAGCAGCGCCGGGACAGGGGGTTTTTACGAGCAGTACTTC
TRBJ1-1 TRBD1 . TRBV4-1 CASTTWTGGRRAFF TGCGCCAGCACCACTTGGACAGGGGGCAGGAGGGCTTTCTTT
TRBJ2-1 TRBD2 . TRBV4-2 CASSQDRAGGNEQFF TGTGCCAGCAGCCAAGATCGAGCGGGAGGAAATGAGCAGTTCTTC
TRBJ1-6 . . TRBV18 CASSTGSREPLHF TGTGCCAGCTCCACAGGGTCTAGGGAGCCCCTCCACTTT
TRBJ1-6 . . TRBV30 CAWSGTRNSPLHF TGTGCCTGGAGTGGGACAAGGAATTCACCCCTCCACTTT
TRBJ1-2 TRBD1 . TRBV18 CASSLTPGTGNGYTF TGTGCCAGCTCTCTCACCCCCGGGACAGGGAATGGCTACACCTTC
TRBJ2-7 TRBD2 . TRBV29-1 CSAKLAGVGEQYF TGCAGCGCAAAGCTAGCGGGAGTGGGTGAGCAGTACTTC
TRBJ2-6 . once TRBV6-5 CASGRLSGANVLTF TGTGCCAGCGGGAGGTTGTCTGGGGCCAACGTCCTGACTTTC
TRBJ2-1 . few TRBV7-2 CASSSSFGYSRTYNEQFF TGTGCCAGCAGCTCTTCGTTTGGGTACTCCAGGACCTACAATGAGCAGTTCTTC
TRBJ2-2 . . TRBV7-2 CASSLVPVTNTGELFF TGTGCCAGCAGCTTAGTTCCTGTAACTAACACCGGGGAGCTGTTTTTT
TRBJ2-7 TRBD2 . TRBV13 CASSLGAGGLGEQYF TGTGCCAGCAGCTTAGGAGCGGGAGGGCTCGGCGAGCAGTACTTC
TRBJ1-1 . . TRBV7-2 CASSFYLSTEAFF TGTGCCAGCAGCTTTTATTTATCCACTGAAGCTTTCTTT
TRBJ1-4 . . TRBV11-2 CASSLGSSRAKLFF TGTGCCAGCAGCTTAGGGTCTTCCCGAGCGAAACTGTTTTTT
TRBJ2-5 TRBD1 . TRBV6-5 CASTKGQTYQETQYF TGTGCCAGCACTAAGGGACAGACGTACCAAGAGACCCAGTACTTC
TRBJ1-2 . . TRBV27 CASRGEDGYTF TGTGCCAGCAGGGGCGAAGATGGCTACACCTTC
TRBJ1-3 . few TRBV2 CASSAGFGNTIYF TGTGCCAGCAGTGCCGGGTTTGGAAACACCATATATTTT
TRBJ2-5 . . TRBV5-5 CASSLPGQETQYF TGTGCCAGCAGCTTGCCAGGGCAAGAGACCCAGTACTTC
TRBJ2-1 TRBD2 . TRBV11-2 CASSERTSGYNEQFF TGTGCCAGCAGCGAGCGGACTAGCGGCTACAATGAGCAGTTCTTC
TRBJ1-4 . . TRBV9 CASSVRGSPTNEKLFF TGTGCCAGCAGCGTACGGGGGTCGCCAACTAATGAAAAACTGTTTTTT
TRBJ1-1 TRBD1 . TRBV3-1/TRBV3-2 CASSRQGRLNTEAFF TGTGCCAGCTCACGACAGGGGCGACTTAACACTGAAGCTTTCTTT
TRBJ2-5 TRBD2 . TRBV10-3 CAIGIGPGGRETQYF TGTGCCATCGGCATCGGACCGGGAGGGAGGGAGACCCAGTACTTC
TRBJ1-6 TRBD1 . TRBV7-9 CASQRGQENSPLHF TGTGCCAGCCAGAGGGGGCAGGAGAATTCACCCCTCCACTTT
TRBJ2-1 TRBD2 . TRBV7-8 CASSASGGTYNEQFF TGTGCCAGCAGCGCCAGCGGGGGGACCTACAATGAGCAGTTCTTC
TRBJ2-5 . . TRBV24-1 CATSDADRQETQYF TGTGCCACCAGTGATGCCGACAGACAGGAGACCCAGTACTTC
TRBJ1-1 TRBD1 few TRBV27 CASGDSHTEAFF TGTGCCAGCGGGGACAGCCACACTGAAGCTTTCTTT
TRBJ1-5 . . TRBV6-6 CASINMGGNQPQHF TGTGCCAGCATCAACATGGGAGGAAATCAGCCCCAGCATTTT
TRBJ2-2 TRBD2 . TRBV5-4 CASSVGTSGRSGELFF TGTGCCAGCAGTGTAGGGACTAGCGGGAGGAGCGGGGAGCTGTTTTTT
TRBJ1-5 TRBD1 . TRBV28 CASSLRGQGGVQPQHF TGTGCCAGCAGTTTAAGGGGACAGGGTGGAGTTCAGCCCCAGCATTTT
TRBJ1-5 TRBD1 . TRBV19 CASRQGSSQPQHF TGTGCCAGCCGACAGGGTTCGAGTCAGCCCCAGCATTTT
TRBJ2-7 . . TRBV2 CASTLGGLSSYEQYF TGTGCCAGCACCCTGGGGGGGCTCTCTTCCTACGAGCAGTACTTC